This T cell receptor (beta chain) was captured in a study of CD4 T cells in relation to SARS-CoV-2 and coronaviruses. Concerning this clone itself: Its antigen remains unknown.

There are 14 residues in the CDR3. CDR1 is MDHEN and CDR2 is SYDVKM in the germline V gene. The ends lost 3 bases at V and 5 bases at J; junction bases unmatched: 6. Sequenced by immunoSEQ multiplex PCR; TCRdb stores in-frame clones only, minus some. The repertoire includes just under 20,000 clones, over 75% of them detected once, and 15% to 20% sits in the top ten. Before the COVID-19 pandemic, during about 2010-2018, CD4+ T cells were taken from unexposed donors. CD4+ T cells were isolated from the cells after 10 days of culture. Cultures held 1.5 million to 2.5 million PBMCs per well with 8.5 to 10 IU/ml IL-2. Half the medium was replaced with IL-2 medium on days 3 and 7.

The specimen was CD4+ T cells from PBMCs, cultured in vitro. The chain couples TRBV28 to TRBJ2-5; 7 nucleotides line up with TRBD2. The origin of this receptor is a human donor in good health. CDR3 loop: CASSFSGVGETQYF. The DNA of the CDR3 is TGTGCCAGCAGTTTCAGCGGGGTCGGGGAGACCCAGTACTTC. The complete variable domain, with remaining parts taken from reference TRBV28 and TRBJ2-5, reads DVKVTQSSRYLVKRTGEKVFLECVQDMDHENMFWYRQDPGLGLRLIYFSYDVKMKEKGDIPEGYSVSREKKERFSLILESASTNQTSMYLCASSFSGVGETQYFGPGTRLLVL.